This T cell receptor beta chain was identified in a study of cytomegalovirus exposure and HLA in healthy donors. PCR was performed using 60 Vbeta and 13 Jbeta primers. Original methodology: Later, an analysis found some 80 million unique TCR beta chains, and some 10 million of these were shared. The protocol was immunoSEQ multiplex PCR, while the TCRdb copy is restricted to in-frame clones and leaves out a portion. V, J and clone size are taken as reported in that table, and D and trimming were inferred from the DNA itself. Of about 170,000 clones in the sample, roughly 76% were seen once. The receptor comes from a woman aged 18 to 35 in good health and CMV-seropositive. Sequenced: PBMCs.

CDR3 protein: CASSSGTTPVGEQFF. CDR3 sequence (DNA): TGTGCCAGCAGCTCCGGGACTACCCCTGTTGGGGAGCAGTTCTTC. The gene calls are TRBV5-4 and TRBJ2-1; 7 bases align to TRBD2. This CDR3 is built from 15 residues. J was trimmed by 10 bases and V by 3 bases; bases with no gene match: 13. Germline assignment: CDR1 SGHNT and CDR2 YYREEE (reference sequence).